The 14 T cell receptor beta chains given below trace back to one sample, sequenced in a study of cytomegalovirus exposure and HLA in healthy donors. Clones were sequenced by immunoSEQ multiplex PCR, and TCRdb holds only the in-frame ones, with some missing. The sample lists roughly 140,000 clones; approximately 90% were seen once. Source material: PBMCs. The receptors derive from a man aged 18-30 years in good health and CMV-seronegative.

Here the CDR3 DNA reads TGTGCCAGCAGTTACCCCGGAGGAACGAGCACTGAAGCTTTCTTT. Translating it yields CASSYPGGTSTEAFF. V is TRBV6-6 and J is TRBJ1-1; D gene uncertain. Germline CDR1 is MNHNY and CDR2 is SVGAGI (reference sequence). The V end lost 2 bases, the J end lost 4 bases, and 14 bases lay between the germline ends. This CDR3 has 15 residues.

J is TRBJ1-2 and V is TRBV5-1, with a possible D match to TRBD1 (5 bases). The CDR3 length is 16 residues. Germline loops: CDR1 SGHRS, CDR2 YFSETQ. V was cut by 4 bases and J by 4 bases, with 20 bases left in between. CDR3 coding DNA: TGCGCCAGCAGCCCCAGGACACAACCGGTTGGCTATGGCTACACCTTC. As protein: CASSPRTQPVGYGYTF.

This clone has only one observation. This chain connects TRBV11-3 to TRBJ2-1; 8 bases align to TRBD2. Unmatched junction bases numbered 7, after V lost 0 bases and J lost 0 bases. Germline-derived CDR1 and CDR2 are SGHNT and YENEEA. The CDR3 is made up of 18 amino acids. In DNA form, the CDR3 reads TGTGCCAGCAGCTTAGAGACCACTAGCGGAGGCTCCTACAATGAGCAGTTCTTC. Its translation: CASSLETTSGGSYNEQFF.

This chain links TRBV7-9 with TRBJ2-2; D might be TRBD1 (6 bases). The CDR3 sequence is 16 residues long. Germline-derived CDR1 and CDR2 are SEHNR and FQNEAQ (reference sequence). The V and J ends lost 8 bases and 7 bases respectively, with 23 bases between them. The CDR3 region has the DNA TGTGCCAGCCGACAACGGGCGGCAGGGGAAGGCGGGGAGCTGTTTTTT. Its translation: CASRQRAAGEGGELFF.

The rearrangement joins TRBV25-1 to TRBJ2-2, with TRBD1 identical over 7 bases. V shed 6 bases, J shed 5 bases, and the junction held 6 bases outside the gene matches. Germline V gene lookup returns CDR1 MGHDK and CDR2 SYGVNS. The CDR3 consists of 14 residues. The CDR3 loop is CASSEGAVTGELFF. Here the CDR3 DNA reads TGTGCCAGCAGCGAGGGGGCTGTAACCGGGGAGCTGTTTTTT.

The rearrangement links TRBV5-8 to TRBJ2-7, with D perhaps matching TRBD2 (6 bases). V lost 1 base to trimming and J lost 2 bases, with 13 bases between them. From germline, CDR1 is SGHTS and CDR2 YDEGEE. The CDR3 loop spans 15 amino acids. The CDR3: CASSLRWGGTYEQYF. The CDR3 nucleotides are TGTGCCAGCAGCTTGAGGTGGGGCGGGACCTACGAGCAGTACTTC.

This sequence joins TRBV28 and TRBJ2-7, with TRBD1 as a possible D gene (6 bases). V was cut by 4 bases and J by 1 base, with 8 bases left in between. The germline CDR1 and CDR2 sequences are MDHEN and SYDVKM. The CDR3 runs 13 residues. In DNA form, the CDR3 reads TGTGCCAGCAGTTACAGGGCTTCCTACGAGCAGTACGTC. Its protein product is CASSYRASYEQYV.

This chain connects TRBV2 to TRBJ2-4; the match to TRBD1 covers 7 bases. The CDR3 is made up of 12 amino acids. Germline CDR1 reads SNHLY; CDR2 reads FYNNEI. Trimming cost V 6 bases and J 4 bases; bases outside gene matches: 0. Here the CDR3 DNA reads TGTGCCAGCAGGGGACAGAAAAACATTCAGTACTTC. As protein: CASRGQKNIQYF.

This chain uses TRBV5-1 with TRBJ2-2; D might be TRBD2 (6 bases). Per germline, CDR1 SGHRS and CDR2 YFSETQ. V was pared by 2 bases and J by 6 bases, with 11 bases between. The CDR3 extends over 14 amino acids. In DNA, the CDR3 is TGCGCCAGCAGCTTAGCACCGGGGGCCGGGGAGCTGTTTTTT. It codes for CASSLAPGAGELFF. The whole variable domain, remainder taken from reference TRBV5-1 and TRBJ2-2, is KAGVTQTPRYLIKTRGQQVTLSCSPISGHRSVSWYQQTPGQGLQFLFEYFSETQRNKGNFPGRFSGRQFSNSRSEMNVSTLELGDSALYLCASSLAPGAGELFFGEGSRLTVL.

This sequence joins TRBV10-1 and TRBJ2-2; D possibly corresponds to TRBD2 (5 bases). This CDR3 has 17 residues. Trimming took 2 bases from V and 4 from J, leaving 17 bases between them. Looked up from germline, CDR1 is WNHNN and CDR2 is SYGVQD (reference sequence). The CDR3 reads CASSEQRELEVTGELFF. The CDR3 region has the DNA TGCGCCAGCAGTGAGCAGAGGGAACTAGAGGTCACCGGGGAGCTGTTTTTT.

The chain recombines TRBV7-2 with TRBJ2-7; TRBD1 matches 12 bases. Looked up from germline, CDR1 is SGHTA and CDR2 is FQGNSA. This CDR3 spans 14 amino acids. Losses at the gene ends were 5 bases for V and 7 bases for J; bases not matched to a gene: 6. The CDR3 loop is CASSQGQGAREQYV. CDR3 nucleotide sequence: TGTGCCAGCAGCCAGGGACAGGGGGCGCGTGAGCAGTACGTC.

This chain links TRBV4-3 with TRBJ1-4, with D perhaps TRBD1 (6 bases). In germline, CDR1 is LGHNA, CDR2 YSLEER. Trimming took 3 bases from V and 3 from J, leaving 17 bases between them. CDR3 size: 17 residues. CDR3 in DNA: TGCGCCAGCAGCCAGGCCTTTGGGGGGGCTTCTAATGAAAAACTGTTTTTT. This sequence encodes CASSQAFGGASNEKLFF.

V and J are TRBV30 and TRBJ2-1; 8 bases agree with TRBD1. V dropped 7 bases and J dropped 6; count of bases not matched to a gene: 23. Germline CDR1 GTSNPN, CDR2 SVGIG (reference sequence). The CDR3 runs 18 residues. The CDR3 sequence: CASNRDRSASRPTNEQFF. The CDR3 DNA reads as TGTGCCTCTAACCGGGACAGGTCCGCGTCCAGGCCCACCAATGAGCAGTTCTTC.

V is TRBV10-3 and J is TRBJ2-1; D gene uncertain. V was clipped by 5 bases and J by 5 bases, with 4 bases between them. Looked up from germline, CDR1 is ENHRY and CDR2 is SYGVKD. The CDR3 is made up of 11 amino acids. The DNA of the CDR3 is TGTGCCATCAGTTTTAACAATGAGCAGTTCTTC. Protein: CAISFNNEQFF.